Listed below are T cell receptor beta chains from one sample, sequenced in a study of blood T cell repertoires in COVID-19. The data were produced by immunoSEQ multiplex PCR, yet TCRdb's version contains in-frame clones alone and is incomplete. In the table there are hundreds of thousands of clones, roughly 87% of which are singletons. The specimen was peripheral blood. The receptors originated from a young man with active or convalescent COVID-19. CDR3s include the opening cysteine and the closing phenylalanine or tryptophan. The order of the fields is CDR3 protein, CDR3 DNA, J gene, V gene, D gene, clone size. A D gene is named only where the DNA matches it firmly. The size field is filled for only some rows; it gives once, few, many or a size class.

CDR3 protein: CSVGGTGEVKYGYTF
CDR3 DNA: TGCAGCGTTGGGGGGACAGGGGAGGTTAAATATGGCTACACCTTC
J gene: TRBJ1-2
V gene: TRBV29-1
D gene: TRBD1
clone size: once

CDR3 protein: CASSPARTLGLSRADEQFF
CDR3 DNA: TGTGCCAGTAGTCCCGCCCGCACCTTAGGACTGAGTAGGGCCGATGAGCAGTTCTTC
J gene: TRBJ2-1
V gene: TRBV19
D gene: .
clone size: .

CDR3 protein: CASSTTGGQETQYF
CDR3 DNA: TGTGCCAGCAGTACTACAGGGGGGCAAGAGACCCAGTACTTC
J gene: TRBJ2-5
V gene: TRBV7-2
D gene: TRBD1
clone size: .

CDR3 protein: CASSFTSLLYNEQFF
CDR3 DNA: TGCGCCAGCAGCTTCACTAGCTTACTATACAATGAGCAGTTCTTC
J gene: TRBJ2-1
V gene: TRBV5-1
D gene: .
clone size: .

CDR3 protein: CASSLAAGGLWTDTQYF
CDR3 DNA: TGCGCCAGCAGCTTGGCGGCGGGGGGGCTCTGGACAGATACGCAGTATTTT
J gene: TRBJ2-3
V gene: TRBV5-1
D gene: TRBD2
clone size: .

CDR3 protein: CASSLSLSSYNEQFF
CDR3 DNA: TGTGCCAGCAGCTTGTCACTGAGCTCCTACAATGAGCAGTTCTTC
J gene: TRBJ2-1
V gene: TRBV5-5
D gene: .
clone size: once

CDR3 protein: CASSLNLAGGRPEQFF
CDR3 DNA: TGTGCCAGCAGCCTCAATCTAGCGGGAGGCCGTCCTGAGCAGTTCTTC
J gene: TRBJ2-1
V gene: TRBV7-9
D gene: TRBD2
clone size: .

CDR3 protein: CASSLVAGGGNEQFF
CDR3 DNA: TGTGCCAGCAGCTTAGTAGCGGGAGGAGGAAATGAGCAGTTCTTC
J gene: TRBJ2-1
V gene: TRBV5-4
D gene: TRBD2
clone size: .

CDR3 protein: CASSLGAAEAYEQYF
CDR3 DNA: TGTGCCAGCAGCTTAGGAGCTGCGGAAGCCTACGAGCAGTACTTC
J gene: TRBJ2-7
V gene: TRBV7-2
D gene: .
clone size: .

CDR3 protein: CASGPQGGNEQYF
CDR3 DNA: TGTGCCAGTGGGCCTCAAGGGGGAAACGAGCAGTACTTC
J gene: TRBJ2-7
V gene: TRBV19
D gene: .
clone size: .

CDR3 protein: CASSEAARGWNIQYF
CDR3 DNA: TGTGCCAGCAGTGAAGCAGCAAGGGGGTGGAACATTCAGTACTTC
J gene: TRBJ2-4
V gene: TRBV6-1
D gene: .
clone size: .

CDR3 protein: CASSLAGGPRVDTQYF
CDR3 DNA: TGTGCCAGCAGCCTAGCGGGGGGGCCTCGGGTAGATACGCAGTATTTT
J gene: TRBJ2-3
V gene: TRBV3-1/TRBV3-2
D gene: TRBD2
clone size: .

CDR3 protein: CASSLLGGQPQHF
CDR3 DNA: TGTGCCAGCAGTTTGCTGGGGGGGCAGCCCCAGCATTTT
J gene: TRBJ1-5
V gene: TRBV28
D gene: .
clone size: .

CDR3 protein: CATSELGLSNTGELFF
CDR3 DNA: TGTGCCACCAGTGAACTCGGACTCTCTAACACCGGGGAGCTGTTTTTT
J gene: TRBJ2-2
V gene: TRBV24-1
D gene: .
clone size: .

CDR3 protein: CASSAQGYTEAFF
CDR3 DNA: TGCGCCAGCAGCGCACAGGGTTACACTGAAGCTTTCTTT
J gene: TRBJ1-1
V gene: TRBV5-1
D gene: .
clone size: .

CDR3 protein: CASSREGQGNGYTF
CDR3 DNA: TGTGCCAGCAGCCGGGAGGGACAGGGTAATGGCTACACCTTC
J gene: TRBJ1-2
V gene: TRBV7-9
D gene: TRBD1
clone size: few

CDR3 protein: CASSPVLAGVSYNEQFF
CDR3 DNA: TGTGCCAGCAGCCCTGTACTAGCGGGAGTATCCTACAATGAGCAGTTCTTC
J gene: TRBJ2-1
V gene: TRBV9
D gene: TRBD2
clone size: .

CDR3 protein: CASSHGQNQPQHF
CDR3 DNA: TGTGCCAGCTCACACGGACAGAATCAGCCCCAGCATTTT
J gene: TRBJ1-5
V gene: TRBV18
D gene: .
clone size: .

CDR3 protein: CASSPTGTGSSVRPQHF
CDR3 DNA: TGTGCCAGCTCACCTACCGGGACAGGGTCCTCGGTGCGGCCCCAGCATTTT
J gene: TRBJ1-5
V gene: TRBV18
D gene: TRBD1
clone size: .

CDR3 protein: CASSPDSSYNEQFF
CDR3 DNA: TGTGCCAGCAGCCCGGACAGCTCCTACAATGAGCAGTTCTTC
J gene: TRBJ2-1
V gene: TRBV11-3
D gene: .
clone size: .

CDR3 protein: CASTPMWSGGEQYF
CDR3 DNA: TGCGCCAGCACCCCCATGTGGAGCGGAGGCGAGCAGTACTTC
J gene: TRBJ2-7
V gene: TRBV5-1
D gene: .
clone size: .

CDR3 protein: CASSQNEVISYNEQFF
CDR3 DNA: TGCGCCAGCAGCCAGAATGAGGTGATTTCCTACAATGAGCAGTTCTTC
J gene: TRBJ2-1
V gene: TRBV4-3
D gene: .
clone size: .

CDR3 protein: CASSPLRTSGGDTDTQYF
CDR3 DNA: TGTGCCAGCAGTCCTTTACGAACTAGCGGGGGGGACACAGATACGCAGTATTTT
J gene: TRBJ2-3
V gene: TRBV9
D gene: TRBD2
clone size: .

CDR3 protein: CASSVFRVGTEAFF
CDR3 DNA: TGCGCCAGCAGTGTGTTCAGGGTGGGCACTGAAGCTTTCTTT
J gene: TRBJ1-1
V gene: TRBV10-1
D gene: .
clone size: .

CDR3 protein: CATSAGYNEQFF
CDR3 DNA: TGTGCCACCAGTGCGGGGTACAATGAGCAGTTCTTC
J gene: TRBJ2-1
V gene: TRBV24-1
D gene: .
clone size: once

CDR3 protein: CASRIAGAPSETQYF
CDR3 DNA: TGCGCCAGCAGAATCGCAGGGGCCCCCTCTGAGACCCAGTACTTC
J gene: TRBJ2-5
V gene: TRBV5-1
D gene: .
clone size: .

CDR3 protein: CASSEYLGLAELAKNIQYF
CDR3 DNA: TGTGCCAGCAGTGAATATCTGGGACTAGCGGAACTAGCCAAAAACATTCAGTACTTC
J gene: TRBJ2-4
V gene: TRBV6-1
D gene: TRBD2
clone size: .

CDR3 protein: CSAGTPGELFF
CDR3 DNA: TGCAGTGCCGGGACACCCGGGGAGCTGTTTTTT
J gene: TRBJ2-2
V gene: TRBV20-1
D gene: .
clone size: .

CDR3 protein: CASSIGGGWDTEAFF
CDR3 DNA: TGTGCCAGCAGCATCGGCGGGGGGTGGGATACTGAAGCTTTCTTT
J gene: TRBJ1-1
V gene: TRBV7-2
D gene: .
clone size: once

CDR3 protein: CASSYPASGMEQYF
CDR3 DNA: TGTGCCAGCAGTTACCCGGCTAGCGGGATGGAGCAGTACTTC
J gene: TRBJ2-7
V gene: TRBV6-2/TRBV6-3
D gene: TRBD2
clone size: .

CDR3 protein: CASSERTSGAPTDNEQFF
CDR3 DNA: TGTGCCAGCAGCGAAAGGACTAGCGGGGCTCCAACCGACAATGAGCAGTTCTTC
J gene: TRBJ2-1
V gene: TRBV9
D gene: TRBD2
clone size: .

CDR3 protein: CASSQKTGENQPQHF
CDR3 DNA: TGTGCCAGCAGCCAAAAGACAGGGGAGAATCAGCCCCAGCATTTT
J gene: TRBJ1-5
V gene: TRBV4-2
D gene: TRBD1
clone size: .

CDR3 protein: CASSYSGGGQETQYF
CDR3 DNA: TGTGCCAGCAGTTACTCGGGGGGGGGCCAAGAGACCCAGTACTTC
J gene: TRBJ2-5
V gene: TRBV6-5
D gene: TRBD2
clone size: once

CDR3 protein: CASSLGPEEETQYF
CDR3 DNA: TGTGCCAGCAGCTTGGGTCCAGAAGAAGAGACCCAGTACTTC
J gene: TRBJ2-5
V gene: TRBV5-5
D gene: .
clone size: .

CDR3 protein: CASSPPGFNGEKLFF
CDR3 DNA: TGTGCCAGCAGTCCTCCCGGGTTTAATGGTGAAAAACTGTTTTTT
J gene: TRBJ1-4
V gene: TRBV27
D gene: .
clone size: .

CDR3 protein: CASSSRLNEQFF
CDR3 DNA: TGTGCCAGCAGTTCTCGTTTAAATGAGCAGTTCTTC
J gene: TRBJ2-1
V gene: TRBV27
D gene: .
clone size: .

CDR3 protein: CASSRTLGTTNSPLHF
CDR3 DNA: TGCGCCAGCAGCCGGACCCTCGGGACAACCAATTCACCCCTCCACTTT
J gene: TRBJ1-6
V gene: TRBV5-1
D gene: .
clone size: .

CDR3 protein: CASSFTGTAQYEQYF
CDR3 DNA: TGTGCCAGCAGCTTTACCGGGACAGCTCAATACGAGCAGTACTTC
J gene: TRBJ2-7
V gene: TRBV7-2
D gene: TRBD1
clone size: .

CDR3 protein: CASSLSRQMNTEAFF
CDR3 DNA: TGTGCCAGCAGTTTATCTCGACAGATGAACACTGAAGCTTTCTTT
J gene: TRBJ1-1
V gene: TRBV6-5
D gene: .
clone size: .

CDR3 protein: CASSHSRGGSKNIQYF
CDR3 DNA: TGTGCCAGCAGCCATTCCCGGGGGGGCTCCAAAAACATTCAGTACTTC
J gene: TRBJ2-4
V gene: TRBV14
D gene: TRBD2
clone size: .

CDR3 protein: CASSPDRNYGYTF
CDR3 DNA: TGTGCCAGCAGCCCGGACAGAAACTATGGCTACACCTTC
J gene: TRBJ1-2
V gene: TRBV5-6
D gene: .
clone size: few

CDR3 protein: CASRHIAAGDETQYF
CDR3 DNA: TGTGCCAGCAGGCACATTGCAGCGGGGGATGAGACCCAGTACTTC
J gene: TRBJ2-5
V gene: TRBV3-1/TRBV3-2
D gene: TRBD2
clone size: .

CDR3 protein: CASSLLNTYNEQFF
CDR3 DNA: TGCGCCAGCAGCTTGCTTAACACCTACAATGAGCAGTTCTTC
J gene: TRBJ2-1
V gene: TRBV5-1
D gene: .
clone size: .

CDR3 protein: CSAPLQGPQHF
CDR3 DNA: TGCAGTGCCCCTTTACAGGGTCCCCAGCATTTT
J gene: TRBJ1-5
V gene: TRBV20-1
D gene: .
clone size: .

CDR3 protein: CASGPSSYEQYF
CDR3 DNA: TGTGCCAGCGGCCCCAGCTCCTACGAGCAGTACTTC
J gene: TRBJ2-7
V gene: TRBV6-6
D gene: .
clone size: .

CDR3 protein: CASSLGHGSGNTIYF
CDR3 DNA: TGTGCCAGCAGCTTGGGACACGGGTCTGGAAACACCATATATTTT
J gene: TRBJ1-3
V gene: TRBV11-3
D gene: .
clone size: .

CDR3 protein: CASSRGPNEQFF
CDR3 DNA: TGCGCCAGCTCGCGGGGTCCCAATGAGCAGTTCTTC
J gene: TRBJ2-1
V gene: TRBV4-3
D gene: .
clone size: .

CDR3 protein: CASSYNMNTEAFF
CDR3 DNA: TGTGCCAGCAGTTACAACATGAACACTGAAGCTTTCTTT
J gene: TRBJ1-1
V gene: TRBV6-5
D gene: .
clone size: .

CDR3 protein: CATSESVRETQYF
CDR3 DNA: TGTGCCACCAGTGAGTCCGTGAGGGAGACCCAGTACTTC
J gene: TRBJ2-5
V gene: TRBV24-1
D gene: .
clone size: .